The 28 T cell receptor beta chains presented below share a single source sample, sequenced in a study of T cells in Graves' hyperthyroidism and ophthalmopathy. Amplification of TCR beta CDR3 regions was performed using RNA transcripts as template. Primed by the HTBI set, a first-round RT-PCR was run on the TCR CDR3. TCRdb used MiXCR to reprocess the multiplex PCR reads, holding one entry per CDR3 protein. Of approximately 600,000 distinct CDR3 sequences listed, less than 25% are singletons. The source material was blood. These receptors originate from a young man with Graves' ophthalmopathy.

This clonotype was recorded at least ten times. This rearrangement joins TRBV11-2 to TRBJ1-1; possibly TRBD1 for D (6 bases). The germline V gene has CDR1 SGHAT and CDR2 FQNNGV. The germline V and J ends were trimmed by 3 bases and 0 bases, with 17 bases remaining between them. The CDR3 loop spans 17 amino acids. The CDR3 is CASSLGSRGYMNTEAFF. As DNA, the CDR3 is TGTGCCAGCAGCTTGGGGTCAAGGGGGTACATGAACACTGAAGCTTTCTTT.

The sample holds many counts of this clonotype. The gene calls are TRBV7-2 and TRBJ2-7, with 8 bases lining up with TRBD1. In germline, CDR1 is SGHTA, CDR2 FQGNSA. After removal of 0 bases from V and 0 bases from J, the junction contained 4 bases not matched to a gene. This CDR3 comprises 16 residues. CDR3 loop: CASSLARTGSSYEQYF. CDR3 nucleotides: TGTGCCAGCAGCTTAGCGCGGACAGGGAGCTCCTACGAGCAGTACTTC.

This rearrangement joins TRBV5-1 to TRBJ2-7; the D gene is possibly TRBD2 (6 bases). Per germline, CDR1 SGHRS and CDR2 YFSETQ. The CDR3 covers 17 residues. Trimming left V 4 bases short and J 0 bases short, with 20 bases between. Here the CDR3 reads CASSPKLVGTSSYEQYF. The CDR3 bases are TGCGCCAGCAGCCCCAAATTAGTTGGGACTTCCTCCTACGAGCAGTACTTC.

This clonotype was observed a few times. The chain carries TRBV18 and TRBJ2-1, with 7 bases that match TRBD2. Germline values: CDR1 KGHSH, CDR2 LQKENI. V was clipped by 2 bases and J by 9 bases; unmatched bases: 7. This CDR3 comprises 14 residues. In DNA form, the CDR3 reads TGTGCCAGCTCACCAGAGACTAGCAATCTTGAGCAGTTCTTC. It specifies CASSPETSNLEQFF. Full variable domain (outside the CDR3, taken from reference TRBV18 and TRBJ2-1): NAGVMQNPRHLVRRRGQEARLRCSPMKGHSHVYWYRQLPEEGLKFMVYLQKENIIDESGMPKERFSAEFPKEGPSILRIQQVVRGDSAAYFCASSPETSNLEQFFGPGTRLTVL.

This clonotype was seen repeatedly, ten times or more. The rearrangement links TRBV5-6 to TRBJ2-1; the D is unclear. The CDR3 runs to 11 residues. Looked up from germline, CDR1 is SGHDT and CDR2 is YYEEEE. V was cut by 5 bases and J by 9 bases, with 9 bases left in between. This CDR3 reads CASSLRREQFF. The CDR3 region has the DNA TGTGCCAGCAGTTTAAGACGTGAGCAGTTCTTC.

A few counts support this clonotype. The chain couples TRBV14 to TRBJ2-1, with D unclear. V lost 1 base to trimming and J lost 0 bases, with 10 bases between them. Germline-derived CDR1 and CDR2 are SGHDN and FVKESK. The length of the CDR3 is 16 residues. This CDR3 is CASSQGTVGSYNEQFF. The DNA of the CDR3 is TGTGCCAGCAGCCAAGGTACAGTTGGCTCCTACAATGAGCAGTTCTTC.

This clonotype was seen a few times. This chain links TRBV5-1 with TRBJ2-3, with a tentative D call TRBD1 (6 bases). In germline, CDR1 is SGHRS, CDR2 YFSETQ. V was cut by 8 bases and J by 0 bases, with 13 bases left in between. CDR3 length: 14 residues. The CDR3 spells CASMTGPSTDTQYF. In nucleotides, the CDR3 is TGCGCCAGTATGACAGGTCCGAGCACAGATACGCAGTATTTT. The full variable domain, in which reference TRBV5-1 and TRBJ2-3 provide the parts outside the CDR3, is KAGVTQTPRYLIKTRGQQVTLSCSPISGHRSVSWYQQTPGQGLQFLFEYFSETQRNKGNFPGRFSGRQFSNSRSEMNVSTLELGDSALYLCASMTGPSTDTQYFGPGTRLTVL.

In this sample, this clonotype turned up a few times. The gene calls are TRBV5-1 and TRBJ2-7; D is undetermined. There are 11 residues in the CDR3. Per the germline V gene, CDR1 is SGHRS and CDR2 is YFSETQ. V was trimmed by 4 bases and J by 5 bases, leaving 7 bases between them. CDR3 loop: CASSIRNEQYF. CDR3 nucleotide sequence: TGCGCCAGCAGCATTAGAAACGAGCAGTACTTC.

This clonotype was seen at least ten times. The J gene is TRBJ2-7, the V gene TRBV6-2 or TRBV6-3, with 8 bases aligning to TRBD1. The CDR3 is made up of 14 amino acids. Germline trimming cut 6 bases from V and 3 bases from J; bases unmatched to any gene: 7. CDR1 is MNHEY and CDR2 is SVGEGT in the germline V gene. CDR3 nucleotide sequence: TGTGCCAGCAGCTCGGGACAGGTGGGCTACGAGCAGTACTTC. It encodes CASSSGQVGYEQYF.

This clonotype was counted many times. V is TRBV5-5 and J is TRBJ2-5, with D possibly matching TRBD2 (5 bases). The CDR3 has 14 amino acids. V gave up 9 bases and J gave up 6 bases, with 21 bases separating them. Germline V gene data show CDR1 as SGHKS and CDR2 as YYEKEE (reference sequence). CDR3 sequence: CATQRKGLEQTQYF. As DNA, the CDR3 is TGTGCCACCCAGCGTAAAGGACTGGAGCAGACCCAGTACTTC.

This clonotype was found a few times. The CDR3 nucleotides read TGTGCCAGCAGCTTACCTAGCGGGAGGGCCACCGAGCAGTTCTTC. It yields the protein CASSLPSGRATEQFF. The rearrangement links TRBV7-9 to TRBJ2-1, with 12 bases that match TRBD2. CDR1 and CDR2 (germline): SEHNR, FQNEAQ (reference sequence). J lost 10 bases, V lost 2 bases, and 6 bases had no gene match. This CDR3 contains 15 residues.

The V gene is TRBV29-1, the J gene TRBJ2-7; D gene unclear. CDR1 is SQVTM, CDR2 ANQGSEA, per germline. CDR3 size: 13 residues. V gave up 5 bases and J gave up 4 bases, with 15 bases separating them. CDR3 nucleotide sequence: TGCAGCGTTACTTCCGATACCTTGTACGAGCAGTACTTC. This gives the protein CSVTSDTLYEQYF.

There are many counts of this clonotype. V and J are TRBV12-3 or TRBV12-4 and TRBJ2-3, with D tentatively TRBD2 (6 bases). The CDR3 contains 15 residues. The V gene lost 4 bases and the J gene lost 1 base, with 12 bases spanning the gap. The CDR3 loop reads CASSSSSGGTDTQYF. The CDR3 DNA sequence: TGTGCCAGCAGTTCAAGTAGCGGAGGCACAGATACGCAGTATTTT.

This clonotype was found many times. The CDR3 nucleotides are TGTGCCAGCAGCCCATGGACTAGCGGGAAGAACAATGAGCAGTTCTTC. Its translation: CASSPWTSGKNNEQFF. The chain carries TRBV11-2 and TRBJ2-1, with 12 bases aligning to TRBD2. CDR1 and CDR2 (germline): SGHAT, FQNNGV. V dropped 5 bases and J dropped 5; count of bases not matched to a gene: 7. CDR3 length: 16 amino acids. The variable domain in full, completed from reference TRBV11-2 and TRBJ2-1, reads EAGVAQSPRYKIIEKRQSVAFWCNPISGHATLYWYQQILGQGPKLLIQFQNNGVVDDSQLPKDRFSAERLKGVDSTLKIQPAKLEDSAVYLCASSPWTSGKNNEQFFGPGTRLTVL.

This clonotype was observed a few times. The chain employs TRBV6-1 and TRBJ2-7; possibly TRBD1 for D (6 bases). CDR3 length: 15 residues. The V end lost 5 bases, the J end lost 3 bases, and 17 bases lay between the germline ends. From germline, CDR1 is MNHNS and CDR2 SASEGT. The CDR3 spells CASSSEDRGGYEQYF. In nucleotides, the CDR3 is TGTGCCAGCAGTTCGGAGGACAGAGGCGGCTACGAGCAGTACTTC.

This clonotype has more than one count but fewer than ten. CDR3 loop: CASSGQTGGAYEQYF. The CDR3 DNA reads TGTGCCAGCAGCGGCCAGACAGGTGGGGCCTACGAGCAGTACTTC. The chain joins TRBV7-2 to TRBJ2-7; maybe TRBD1 (6 bases). The length of the CDR3 is 15 residues. V lost 5 bases and J lost 2, with 16 bases in between. CDR1 and CDR2 from the germline V gene are SGHTA and FQGNSA.

The genes are TRBV6-2 or TRBV6-3 and TRBJ2-1, with TRBD2 matching 12 bases. Unmatched junction bases numbered 5, after V lost 5 bases and J lost 9 bases. The CDR3 length is 14 residues. In germline, CDR1 is MNHEY, CDR2 SVGEGT. CDR3 nucleotide sequence: TGTGCCAGCAGTCCGACTAGCGGGAGCAGTGAGCAGTTCTTC. Amino acid sequence: CASSPTSGSSEQFF.

This rearrangement joins TRBV12-3 or TRBV12-4 to TRBJ1-2; D remains ambiguous. V was cut by 3 bases and J by 3 bases, with 8 bases left in between. There are 13 residues in the CDR3. CDR3 DNA: TGTGCCAGCAGTTTGGTAGAGTACTATGGCTACACCTTC. The encoded protein is CASSLVEYYGYTF.

This clonotype was seen a handful of times. J is TRBJ2-7 and V is TRBV20-1, with 13 bases that match TRBD2. Losses at the gene ends were 2 bases for V and 0 bases for J; bases not matched to a gene: 4. The CDR3 covers 16 residues. Germline assignment: CDR1 DFQATT and CDR2 SNEGSKA (reference sequence). The CDR3 reads CSARSGTSGNSYEQYF. The DNA for the CDR3 is TGCAGTGCTAGAAGTGGGACTAGCGGGAACTCCTACGAGCAGTACTTC.

V is TRBV6-1 and J is TRBJ2-5; D is perhaps TRBD1 (5 bases). Per germline, CDR1 MNHNS and CDR2 SASEGT. The length of the CDR3 is 15 residues. Trimming cost V 5 bases and J 2 bases, with 15 bases left between them. The CDR3 nucleotides are TGTGCCAGCAGTATGACAGCCGGCCCACAAGAGACCCAGTACTTC. Translated: CASSMTAGPQETQYF.

This chain connects TRBV2 to TRBJ2-1; 7 bases fit TRBD1. The V segment lost 0 bases and the J segment 9 bases; nucleotides outside the gene matches: 14. Per the germline V gene, CDR1 is SNHLY and CDR2 is FYNNEI. This CDR3 is 17 amino acids long. The CDR3 DNA sequence: TGTGCCAGCAGTGAAGCGTTGGCCAGGGGGTCCCCTGGTGAGCAGTTCTTC. Translated, it gives CASSEALARGSPGEQFF.

V and J are TRBV5-1 and TRBJ2-3; the D is unclear. The CDR3 is 14 amino acids. Trimming shortened V by 4 bases and J by 8 bases, and 17 bases separated the two germline ends. From germline, CDR1 is SGHRS and CDR2 YFSETQ. The CDR3 loop is CASSPDGSNGTQYF. CDR3 nucleotide sequence: TGCGCCAGCAGCCCGGACGGGTCAAATGGTACGCAGTATTTT.

This chain connects TRBV5-4 to TRBJ2-3; 10 nucleotides agree with TRBD2. This CDR3 spans 17 amino acids. V was clipped by 4 bases and J by 4 bases; unmatched bases: 12. Per germline, CDR1 SGHNT and CDR2 YYREEE (reference sequence). The CDR3 here is CASSRGGAGGPSDTQYF. The CDR3 DNA reads as TGTGCCAGCAGCCGTGGGGGAGCGGGAGGGCCGTCAGATACGCAGTATTTT.

V and J are TRBV28 and TRBJ2-5, with D unclear. V was trimmed by 3 bases and J by 0 bases, leaving 11 bases between them. Germline assignment: CDR1 MDHEN and CDR2 SYDVKM. This CDR3 contains 15 residues. The CDR3 DNA follows: TGTGCCAGCAGTTTCTTAGACCCGTACCAAGAGACCCAGTACTTC. Encoded protein: CASSFLDPYQETQYF.

This clonotype has ten or more counts. The chain is built from TRBV28 and TRBJ2-7; 11 positions match TRBD2. The ends lost 7 bases at V and 2 bases at J; junction bases unmatched: 7. Per the germline V gene, CDR1 is MDHEN and CDR2 is SYDVKM. The CDR3 length is 15 residues. For the CDR3, the DNA is TGTGCCAGCAAAATGGGACTAGCGGAAACCTACGAGCAGTACTTC. Protein product: CASKMGLAETYEQYF.

This clonotype came up a few times. The chain joins TRBV5-1 to TRBJ2-3; D remains unclear. Germline values: CDR1 SGHRS, CDR2 YFSETQ. The V end was cut by 3 bases, the J end by 2 bases, with 13 bases between. The CDR3 is 15 residues long. CDR3 coding DNA: TGCGCCAGCAGCTCCTTTAGAAGCCCCACAGATACGCAGTATTTT. Its protein is CASSSFRSPTDTQYF.

In this sample, this clonotype turned up a few times. Here the CDR3 reads CASSGTTINQPQHF. CDR3 sequence (DNA): TGCGCCAGCAGTGGGACAACTATCAATCAGCCCCAGCATTTT. The chain has TRBV10-2 and TRBJ1-5, with D possibly matching TRBD1 (5 bases). This CDR3 has 14 residues. Trimming removed 4 bases at V and 3 bases at J, with 10 bases between. CDR1 is WSHSY, CDR2 SAAADI, per germline.

This clonotype has ten or more counts. The CDR3 DNA reads as TGTGCCAGCCGGGGACAGGGTCCTTCCTCCTACGAGCAGTACTTC. This translates into CASRGQGPSSYEQYF. The rearrangement uses TRBV28 and TRBJ2-7; 9 bases line up with TRBD1. The junction had 8 bases not matched to a gene; V was cut back by 8 bases and J by 0 bases. This CDR3 is 15 amino acids long. CDR1 and CDR2 (germline): MDHEN, SYDVKM.